The T cell receptor (beta chain) under discussion was sequenced for a study of blood T cell repertoires in COVID-19. Study-level background: Samples representing acute and convalescent COVID-19 were sourced from the United States, Italy and Spain.

Recruits, aged about 18 to 95 years, lived in 24 US areas. Participant-given clinical history determined each cohort assignment. There are 11 residues in the CDR3. CDR1 and CDR2 (germline): DFQATT, SNEGSKA (reference sequence). Trimming removed 7 bases from V and 15 bases from J; junction bases left unmatched: 6. Per the authors' pipeline: Estimates of nucleated cell counts were drawn from the amplification of reference gene primers. The table came from immunoSEQ multiplex PCR; TCRdb's copy has only in-frame clones and leaves some out. That table supplies the V and J calls and clone size; D and trimming were determined from the DNA. The data contain about 210,000 clones, around 88% of them singletons.

The chain carries TRBV20-1 and TRBJ2-1; TRBD2 agrees at 13 bases. The sample taken for sequencing was PBMCs or T cells enriched from blood (not recorded which). The TCR sequence derives from a woman in her twenties or thirties who had been exposed to COVID-19. The CDR3 protein is CSGTSGGAVFF. The CDR3 region has the DNA TGCAGTGGAACTAGCGGGGGGGCGGTGTTCTTC.